This TCR beta chain was obtained from a study of cytomegalovirus exposure and HLA in healthy donors. About this clone itself: As yet, its antigen is unknown.

PCR primers comprised 60 Vbeta and 13 Jbeta primers. Source study methods: Later, an analysis found tens of millions of unique TCR beta chains, and about 10 million of these were shared. The protocol was immunoSEQ multiplex PCR, while the TCRdb copy is restricted to in-frame clones and leaves out a portion. V, J and clone size were drawn from that table, and D and trimming were deduced from the DNA. The sample includes about 150,000 clones, about 74% of them seen just once. Study findings and constraints: Several top significant clusters appeared, in a later analysis, to be linked to common viral pathogens. In presence/absence analyses, roughly uniform sequencing depth across donors was assumed.

The germline gives CDR1 MNHNY, CDR2 SVGAGI (reference sequence). V lost 7 bases to trimming and J lost 7 bases; unmatched junction nucleotides: 5. The CDR3 sequence is 13 residues long. Input material: PBMCs. The rearrangement links TRBV6-6 to TRBJ1-4, with 8 bases aligning to TRBD1. This receptor was obtained from a young man in good health and CMV-seropositive. CDR3 sequence reads: CASKGQGTEKLFF. In nucleotides, the CDR3 is TGTGCCAGCAAAGGACAGGGAACTGAAAAACTGTTTTTT.